The clone carrying this T cell receptor (beta chain) was picked up many times. What it binds is not known. This sample was taken from a study of CD8 T cells in ankylosing spondylitis. TCRdb reprocessed the 5' RACE reads via MiXCR and lists one record per CDR3 protein. The sample comprises roughly 700,000 distinct CDR3 sequences, 19% of which are singletons, and around a fifth rests with the top ten. Study conclusions and caveats: Earlier literature documents some of the motif variants in reactive arthritis synovial fluid and blood. Ankylosing spondylitis blood appeared to carry a characteristic TCR beta motif of roughly eight highly homologous variants.

The CDR3 totals 14 residues. Germline lookup yields CDR1 SGHVS and CDR2 FNYEAQ. Trimming took 5 bases from V and 6 from J; bases not matched to a gene: 5. Sequencing was carried out using blood, either unsorted or a sorted T cell fraction (not recorded which). The rearrangement links TRBV7-6 to TRBJ2-4, with 9 bases lining up with TRBD1. This TCR was sampled from a male donor with ankylosing spondylitis. The CDR3 DNA is TGTGCCAGCAGCCAACCGGGACAGGGAAACATTCAGTACTTC. It translates to CASSQPGQGNIQYF. Supplemented by reference TRBV7-6 and TRBJ2-4, the full variable domain reads GAGVSQSPRYKVTKRGQDVALRCDPISGHVSLYWYRQALGQGPEFLTYFNYEAQQDKSGLPNDRFSAERPEGSISTLTIQRTEQRDSAMYRCASSQPGQGNIQYFGAGTRLSVL.